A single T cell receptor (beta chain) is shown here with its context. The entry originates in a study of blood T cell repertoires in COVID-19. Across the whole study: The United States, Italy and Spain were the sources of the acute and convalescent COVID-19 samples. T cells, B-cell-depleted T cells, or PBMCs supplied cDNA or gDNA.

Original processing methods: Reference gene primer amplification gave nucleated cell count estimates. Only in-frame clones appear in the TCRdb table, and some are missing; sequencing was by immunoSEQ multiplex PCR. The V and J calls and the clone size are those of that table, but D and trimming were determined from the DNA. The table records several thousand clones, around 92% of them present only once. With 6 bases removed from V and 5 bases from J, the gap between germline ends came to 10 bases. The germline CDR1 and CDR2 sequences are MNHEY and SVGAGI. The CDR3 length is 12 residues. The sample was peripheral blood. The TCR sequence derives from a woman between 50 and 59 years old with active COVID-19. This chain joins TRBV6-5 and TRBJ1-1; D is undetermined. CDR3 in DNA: TGTGCCAGCAGCCGGGGAGAGACTGAAGCTTTCTTT. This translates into CASSRGETEAFF.